The 17 T cell receptor beta chains below come from one sample, sequenced in a study of T cells in Graves' hyperthyroidism and ophthalmopathy. TCR beta CDR3 regions were amplified from RNA transcripts. A set of HTBI primers served as the primers for a first-round RT-PCR of the TCR CDR3. TCRdb reprocessed the multiplex PCR reads with MiXCR, giving one entry per CDR3 protein. The data show roughly 500,000 distinct CDR3 sequences, roughly 45% seen once. The sequenced material came from peripheral blood or thyroid tissue (not recorded which). Every receptor here comes from an adult woman with Graves' disease, either hyperthyroidism or ophthalmopathy (not recorded which).

Regarding this clonotype: At one boundary the junction diverges from the germline segment, which might be a read error. The gene calls are TRBV7-9 and TRBJ2-5; 8 bases map to TRBD2. CDR3 length: 9 residues. The germline gives CDR1 SEHNR, CDR2 FQNEAQ (reference sequence). CDR3 loop: CASSFSGNF. DNA for the CDR3: TGTGCCAGCAGCTTTAGCGGGAACTTC.

As to this clonotype: A junction boundary mismatches the germline segment, possibly from a read error. The V and J genes are TRBV7-9 and TRBJ2-2, with 16 bases fitting TRBD2. This CDR3 region has 20 residues. CDR1 and CDR2 from the germline V gene are SEHNR and FQNEAQ (reference sequence). CDR3 bases: TGTGCCGGCAGCTACCCTCCGGGACTAGCGGGAGGGTCGAACACCGGGGAGCTGGTTTTT. Amino acid sequence: CAGSYPPGLAGGSNTGELVF.

The sample holds one count of this clonotype. The gene calls are TRBV20-1 and TRBJ1-6, with D possibly matching TRBD1 (6 bases). The CDR3 totals 14 residues. Germline CDR1 reads DFQATT; CDR2 reads SNEGSKA (reference sequence). V lost 6 bases to trimming and J lost 13 bases, with 22 bases between them. CDR3 sequence (DNA): TGCAGTGCCCCGAGAGGGCAGGGGCATCCGCCCCTCCACTTT. Protein: CSAPRGQGHPPLHF.

The chain carries TRBV19 and TRBJ1-1; no reliable D call. This CDR3 region has 15 residues. Germline V lookup: CDR1 LNHDA, CDR2 SQIVND (reference sequence). Between the trimmed V and J ends, which lost 3 bases and 0 bases, there was a span of 11 bases. The CDR3 is CASSIMGYVNTEAFF. CDR3 bases: TGTGCCAGTAGTATTATGGGGTACGTGAACACTGAAGCTTTCTTT.

In its sample, this clonotype was seen many times. This rearrangement joins TRBV20-1 to TRBJ2-5; 9 nucleotides agree with TRBD2. CDR1 is DFQATT, CDR2 SNEGSKA, per germline (reference sequence). This CDR3 comprises 16 residues. The trim removed 1 base at V and 4 bases at J, leaving 10 bases unmatched. The CDR3 nucleotides are TGCAGTGCTAGAGTCCCTAGCGGGAAAGTGGTAGAGACCCAGTACTTC. This translates into CSARVPSGKVVETQYF.

As for this clonotype: Being one base from a much bigger clone, this may be a read error. The chain has TRBV7-9 and TRBJ1-3; TRBD1 is a possible D gene (5 bases). CDR3 length equals 16 residues. The V gene's germline CDR1 is SEHNR and CDR2 FQNEAQ (reference sequence). This chain's CDR3 is CASSLSRVDSGNTLYF. The CDR3 nucleotides are TGTGCCAGCAGCCTCTCCAGGGTGGACTCTGGAAACACCCTATATTTT.

This clonotype was found many times. This chain links TRBV7-2 with TRBJ1-1; a weak D match, TRBD1 (6 bases). Germline CDR1 and CDR2: SGHTA and FQGNSA. V was shortened by 5 bases and J by 1 base, with 17 bases between the two germline ends. This CDR3 has 16 residues. The CDR3 sequence: CASSPVGQYGNTEAFF. CDR3 bases: TGTGCCAGCAGCCCAGTCGGACAGTATGGGAACACTGAAGCTTTCTTT.

Notes on this clonotype: The CDR3 ends on some other residue instead of the conserved phenylalanine or tryptophan, so this is likely a read error. The chain is built from TRBV27 and TRBJ2-5; the match to TRBD2 covers 8 bases. This CDR3 spans 13 amino acids. The junction had 10 bases not matched to a gene; V was cut back by 8 bases and J by 8 bases. Germline-derived CDR1 and CDR2 are MNHEY and SMNVEV (reference sequence). Here the CDR3 DNA reads TGTGCCAGCCTCCCACAGCGGGAGAGTACCCAGTACTAC. It encodes CASLPQRESTQYY.

The CDR3 DNA sequence: TGCAGCTTTCTTGGGCAGGGACACCACGAGCAGTACTTC. It yields the protein CSFLGQGHHEQYF. The V and J genes are TRBV29-1 and TRBJ2-7, with a weak D call TRBD1 (6 bases). This CDR3 is built from 13 residues. Looked up from germline, CDR1 is SQVTM and CDR2 is ANQGSEA. Between the trimmed V and J ends, which lost 8 bases and 5 bases, there was a span of 19 bases.

The sample holds many counts of this clonotype. V gene TRBV20-1 combines with J gene TRBJ1-2; D gene ambiguous. The V end lost 3 bases, the J end lost 5 bases, and 10 bases lay between the germline ends. The germline V gene has CDR1 DFQATT and CDR2 SNEGSKA (reference sequence). CDR3 length: 12 residues. The CDR3 sequence: CSASLGDYGYTF. For the CDR3, the DNA is TGCAGTGCTAGTCTTGGAGATTATGGCTACACCTTC.

V is TRBV29-1 and J is TRBJ2-3, with D perhaps being TRBD1 or TRBD2 (6 bases each). V gave up 7 bases and J gave up 6 bases, with 20 bases separating them. The CDR3 is made up of 14 amino acids. In germline, CDR1 is SQVTM, CDR2 ANQGSEA. The CDR3 region is CSAIENRDSDTQYF. The CDR3 DNA follows: TGCAGCGCGATCGAAAACAGGGACTCGGATACGCAGTATTTT.

V is TRBV5-1 and J is TRBJ2-7; a possible D gene is TRBD1 (6 bases). Trimming took off 0 bases at V and 7 bases at J, with 14 bases between the two ends. The CDR3 sequence is 14 residues long. Germline lookup yields CDR1 SGHRS and CDR2 YFSETQ. CDR3 bases: TGCGCCAGCAGCTTGGGGACAGACACCGGGGAGCAGTACTTC. Its translation: CASSLGTDTGEQYF.

The chain uses TRBV29-1 and TRBJ1-1, with a tentative D call TRBD1 (6 bases). Germline V gene data show CDR1 as SQVTM and CDR2 as ANQGSEA. The CDR3 has 14 amino acids. The V end lost 6 bases, the J end lost 4 bases, and 18 bases lay between the germline ends. The CDR3 loop is CSVPRPGARTEAFF. The CDR3 nucleotides are TGCAGCGTACCACGTCCAGGGGCTCGCACTGAAGCTTTCTTT.

This clonotype was seen ten or more times. The rearrangement links TRBV6-6 to TRBJ1-1; 9 bases align to TRBD1. With V trimmed by 2 bases and J by 5 bases, 6 bases remained unmatched. Germline lookup yields CDR1 MNHNY and CDR2 SVGAGI (reference sequence). This CDR3 region has 15 residues. The CDR3 DNA reads as TGTGCCAGCAGTTACCCTGGGACAGGGAGGACTGAAGCTTTCTTT. Protein sequence: CASSYPGTGRTEAFF.

This clonotype was observed a handful of times. V usage is TRBV29-1 and J usage is TRBJ2-7; unclear D gene. Between the trimmed V and J ends, which lost 1 base and 3 bases, there was a span of 7 bases. Germline assignment: CDR1 SQVTM and CDR2 ANQGSEA. The CDR3 covers 12 residues. The CDR3 nucleotides read TGCAGCGTTGAAGTGTCAGTCTACGAGCAGTACTTC. The encoded protein is CSVEVSVYEQYF.

The CDR3 DNA reads as TGTGCCAGCACCAGACAGCTGTCTGGAAACACCATATATTTT. Amino acids: CASTRQLSGNTIYF. This rearrangement joins TRBV2 to TRBJ1-3, with a tentative D call TRBD1 (5 bases). The CDR3 is 14 amino acids. Germline V gives CDR1 SNHLY, CDR2 FYNNEI. V lost 7 bases, J lost 1 base, and 11 bases lay in between.

CDR3: CSVEGGRISYEQYF. The CDR3 coding sequence is TGCAGCGTTGAGGGCGGGAGGATTTCCTACGAGCAGTACTTC. The chain has TRBV29-1 and TRBJ2-7; 8 bases agree with TRBD2. The V and J ends lost 3 bases and 1 base, in that order; junction bases with no gene match: 5. Germline V gives CDR1 SQVTM, CDR2 ANQGSEA. The CDR3 runs to 14 residues.